This T cell receptor (beta chain) originates from a study of molecular identifiers for immune sequencing clone quantification. A word on this clonotype: Its antigen remains unidentified.

TCRdb re-derived calls from the PCR reads in MiXCR, one entry per CDR3 protein. The table has over 60,000 distinct CDR3 sequences, approximately 18% seen once. Whole-study findings and limits: In CMV-specific effectors, clones above 20 copies held over 99% of molecules; naive, under 1%.

CDR1 MNHEY and CDR2 SMNVEV come from the germline V gene (reference sequence). V was pared by 5 bases and J by 8 bases, with 16 bases between. This CDR3 comprises 14 residues. The TCR originated in a human donor in good health. Some libraries in this study had Jurkat cell RNA spiked in. Source material: naive CD8+ T cells from blood, with Jurkat cell RNA spiked in. This sample's subset: FACS-sorted CD8+CD4-CCR7+CD45RA+ naive T cells. The chain carries TRBV27 and TRBJ2-1, with D unclear. Here the CDR3 DNA reads TGTGCCAGCAGTCTTTTGGTCAGTTCTTATGAGCAGTTCTTC. This sequence encodes CASSLLVSSYEQFF.